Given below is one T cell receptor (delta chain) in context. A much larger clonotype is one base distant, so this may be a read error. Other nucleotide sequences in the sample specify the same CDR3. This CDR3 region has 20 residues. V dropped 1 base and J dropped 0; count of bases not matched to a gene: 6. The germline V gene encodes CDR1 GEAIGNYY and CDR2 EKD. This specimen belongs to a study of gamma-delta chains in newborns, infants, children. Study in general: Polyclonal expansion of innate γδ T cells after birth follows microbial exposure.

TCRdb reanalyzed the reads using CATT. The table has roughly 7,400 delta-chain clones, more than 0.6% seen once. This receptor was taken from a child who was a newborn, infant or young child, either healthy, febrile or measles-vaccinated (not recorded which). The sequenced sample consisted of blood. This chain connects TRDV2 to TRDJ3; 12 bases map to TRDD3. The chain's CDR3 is CACDTLLGDTRSWDTRQMFF. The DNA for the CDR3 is TGTGCCTGTGACACACTACTGGGGGATACACGCTCCTGGGACACCCGACAGATGTTTTTC.